The 18 T cell receptor beta chains listed next were all sequenced from one sample in a study of shared clonotypes between healthy human individuals. Profiled with immunoSEQ multiplex PCR; TCRdb holds only in-frame clones, not every one. Of approximately 95,000 clones listed, 67% are singletons. Source material: memory CD8+ T cells sorted from blood. Regarding subset: CD45RO+ cells pooled with CCR7-negative TemRA cells. The receptors derive from a man aged 25-40 years in good health.

CDR3 sequence: CASSLEGWQPQHF. Written as DNA, the CDR3 is TGCGCCAGCAGCTTGGAAGGGTGGCAGCCCCAGCATTTT. This chain uses TRBV5-1 with TRBJ1-5; D gene unclear. The CDR3 has 13 amino acids. The V and J ends lost 0 bases and 7 bases respectively, with 8 bases between them. In germline, CDR1 is SGHRS, CDR2 YFSETQ.

The chain combines TRBV4-1 with TRBJ2-7; TRBD2 aligns across 11 bases. The germline V gene has CDR1 MGHRA and CDR2 YSYEKL. V lost 5 bases to trimming and J lost 5 bases; unmatched junction nucleotides: 8. The CDR3 is 15 residues long. CDR3 amino acids: CASSSSSGRFHEQYF. Written as DNA, the CDR3 is TGCGCCAGCAGCTCCTCTAGCGGGAGGTTCCACGAGCAGTACTTC.

This clone was detected only once. The J gene is TRBJ2-3, the V gene TRBV19; perhaps TRBD2 as D (6 bases). Germline loops: CDR1 LNHDA, CDR2 SQIVND (reference sequence). Trimming left V 3 bases short and J 1 base short, with 20 bases between. This CDR3 region has 18 residues. CDR3: CASSIRGWYRDGTDTQYF. The CDR3 coding sequence is TGTGCCAGTAGTATTCGGGGGTGGTATCGGGACGGCACAGATACGCAGTATTTT.

The rearrangement joins TRBV7-3 to TRBJ1-1, with unresolved D. Germline CDR1 and CDR2: SGHTA and FQGTGA. V was pared by 3 bases and J by 4 bases, with 9 bases between. CDR3 length: 13 residues. The CDR3 region is CASSFDTITEAFF. DNA for the CDR3: TGTGCCAGCAGCTTTGACACCATCACTGAAGCTTTCTTT.

The gene calls are TRBV7-6 and TRBJ1-2, with 7 bases identical to TRBD1. CDR1 and CDR2 (germline): SGHVS, FNYEAQ. The CDR3 is made up of 15 amino acids. V trimming: 5 bases; J trimming: 4 bases; junction bases outside the gene matches: 10. For the CDR3, the DNA is TGTGCCAGCAGCCCGGGACAGCCCGGCCTCTATGGCTACACCTTC. This codes for CASSPGQPGLYGYTF.

DNA for the CDR3: TGTGCCACCAGCAGGGGACCGGACGAGCAGTACTTC. Protein sequence: CATSRGPDEQYF. The chain employs TRBV15 and TRBJ2-7; perhaps D is TRBD1 or TRBD2 (5 bases each). V gave up 3 bases and J gave up 5 bases, with 8 bases separating them. CDR3 length: 12 amino acids. Germline-derived CDR1 and CDR2 are LNHNV and YYDKDF (reference sequence).

This chain links TRBV11-2 with TRBJ2-2; a weak D match, TRBD2 (7 bases). V was cut by 4 bases and J by 3 bases, with 18 bases left in between. Germline V gives CDR1 SGHAT, CDR2 FQNNGV. This CDR3 spans 17 amino acids. The CDR3 here is CASSSPRGGEHTGELFF. DNA for the CDR3: TGTGCCAGCAGCTCCCCGCGAGGGGGGGAGCACACCGGGGAGCTGTTTTTT.

This clone was detected only once. Being one base from a much bigger clone, this may be a read error. This sample also contains other DNA sequences that code for the same CDR3. The rearrangement links TRBV6-5 to TRBJ2-7; 11 nucleotides line up with TRBD1. This CDR3 contains 14 residues. CDR1 MNHEY and CDR2 SVGAGI come from the germline V gene. The J segment lost 3 bases and the V segment lost 4 bases, leaving 2 bases of the junction unmatched. This chain's CDR3 is CASSLGTGGYEQYF. The CDR3 DNA is TGTGCCAGCAGTTTAGGGACAGGGGGCTACGAGCAGTACTTC.

The CDR3 here is CASSLAGAGTTNEKLFF. For the CDR3, the DNA is TGTGCCAGCAGCTTAGCAGGGGCCGGGACAACTAATGAAAAACTGTTTTTT. This chain uses TRBV7-2 with TRBJ1-4; D is perhaps TRBD1 (5 bases). Germline CDR1 reads SGHTA; CDR2 reads FQGNSA. V was trimmed by 0 bases and J by 0 bases, leaving 11 bases between them. The CDR3 has 17 residues.

V gene TRBV6-5 combines with J gene TRBJ2-4; 8 bases line up with TRBD1. Germline trimming cut 6 bases from V and 9 bases from J; bases unmatched to any gene: 7. This CDR3 has 13 residues. Germline loops: CDR1 MNHEY, CDR2 SVGAGI. The CDR3 DNA sequence: TGTGCCAGCAGCCACGGACAGGGAGGCATTCAGTACTTC. Translating gives CASSHGQGGIQYF.

This chain links TRBV5-4 with TRBJ2-3, with TRBD1 matching 8 bases. The V segment lost 3 bases and the J segment 4 bases; nucleotides outside the gene matches: 1. The CDR3 length is 13 residues. From germline, CDR1 is SGHNT and CDR2 YYREEE (reference sequence). As DNA, the CDR3 is TGTGCCAGCAGCTCGGACAGGGCAGATACGCAGTATTTT. This encodes CASSSDRADTQYF.

The chain uses TRBV2 and TRBJ1-1; no clear D. Trimming cost V 6 bases and J 3 bases, with 14 bases left between them. Germline V gene sequence: CDR1 SNHLY, CDR2 FYNNEI. This CDR3 has 14 residues. For the CDR3, the DNA is TGTGCCAGCAGCTATCTACCGCTGGACACTGAAGCTTTCTTT. It encodes CASSYLPLDTEAFF.

The genes are TRBV7-6 and TRBJ2-2; 8 bases line up with TRBD1. The germline gives CDR1 SGHVS, CDR2 FNYEAQ. The length of the CDR3 is 17 residues. V was clipped by 3 bases and J by 2 bases; unmatched bases: 8. The DNA of the CDR3 is TGTGCCAGCAGCTTCGCGCAGGGGGCGCCTAACACCGGGGAGCTGTTTTTT. This translates into CASSFAQGAPNTGELFF.

The chain recombines TRBV27 with TRBJ2-7; D could derive from TRBD1 or TRBD2 (5 bases each). The CDR3 runs to 12 residues. Trimming removed 4 bases from V and 6 bases from J, with 10 bases in between. Germline V gene sequence: CDR1 MNHEY, CDR2 SMNVEV (reference sequence). Here the CDR3 DNA reads TGTGCCAGCAGTTCCCCGGGGCTCGAGCAGTACTTC. Its translation: CASSSPGLEQYF.

The rearrangement links TRBV4-3 to TRBJ2-5; TRBD1 aligns across 9 bases. The CDR3 runs to 15 residues. CDR1 is LGHNA and CDR2 is YSLEER in the germline V gene. The V gene end was trimmed by 0 bases and the J gene end by 5 bases; junction bases not matched to a gene: 4. DNA of the CDR3: TGCGCCAGCAGCCAAGATATGACAGGGGGGGAGACCCAGTACTTC. Its protein is CASSQDMTGGETQYF.

The rearrangement uses TRBV2 and TRBJ2-5; D gene ambiguous. Germline CDR1 SNHLY, CDR2 FYNNEI. The germline V and J ends were trimmed by 5 bases and 5 bases, with 18 bases remaining between them. The CDR3 spans 15 residues. The CDR3 DNA reads TGTGCCAGCAGTCGGAAGGCTATAGGTGGGGAGACCCAGTACTTC. Residues: CASSRKAIGGETQYF.

The genes are TRBV4-2 and TRBJ2-7; no clear D gene. Trimming shortened V by 4 bases and J by 6 bases, and 13 bases separated the two germline ends. The V gene's germline CDR1 is LGHNA and CDR2 YNFKEQ. CDR3 length: 13 residues. The DNA of the CDR3 is TGTGCCAGCAGCCCCCGACCTAGAGGCGAGCAGTACTTC. It is translated as CASSPRPRGEQYF.

The chain uses TRBV11-3 and TRBJ2-7, with D tentatively TRBD2 (6 bases). CDR1 is SGHNT and CDR2 is YENEEA in the germline V gene. Trimming took 5 bases from V and 7 from J, leaving 12 bases between them. This CDR3 spans 12 amino acids. CDR3 DNA: TGTGCCAGCAGCGACGAGGGGAGGGAGCAGTACTTC. Translation gives CASSDEGREQYF.